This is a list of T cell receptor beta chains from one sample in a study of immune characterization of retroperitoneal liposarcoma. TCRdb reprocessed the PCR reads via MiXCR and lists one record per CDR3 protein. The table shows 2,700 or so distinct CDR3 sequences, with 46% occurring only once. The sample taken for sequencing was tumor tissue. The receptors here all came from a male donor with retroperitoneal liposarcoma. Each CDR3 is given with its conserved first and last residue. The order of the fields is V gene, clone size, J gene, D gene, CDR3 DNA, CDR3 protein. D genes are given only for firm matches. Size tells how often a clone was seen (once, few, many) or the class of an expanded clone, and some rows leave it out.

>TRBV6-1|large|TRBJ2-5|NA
TGTGCCAGCAGCGCCTCCCTTCAAGAGACCCAGTACTTC
CASSASLQETQYF
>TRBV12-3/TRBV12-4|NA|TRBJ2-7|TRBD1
TGTGCCAGCAGCCATCCCGGGGACAGCTACGAGCAGTACTTC
CASSHPGDSYEQYF
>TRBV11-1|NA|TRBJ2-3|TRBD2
TGTGCCAGCAGCTTAGCGGGAGGGCCGGGAGATACGCAGTATTTT
CASSLAGGPGDTQYF
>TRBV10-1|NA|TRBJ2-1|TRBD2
TGCGCCACGCACCAGACTAGCGGGAGAAACGAGCAGTTCTTC
CATHQTSGRNEQFF
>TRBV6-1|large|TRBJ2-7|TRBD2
TGTGCCAGCAGGGGAGCGGGAAGCTCCTACAATGAGCAGTACTTC
CASRGAGSSYNEQYF
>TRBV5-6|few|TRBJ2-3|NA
TGTGCCAGCAGCTTGGCGATAGCAGATACGCAGTATTTT
CASSLAIADTQYF
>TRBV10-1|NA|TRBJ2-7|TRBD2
TGCGCCAGCAGTGAGTCGGGCCTAGCGGGAGGGTCCTACGAGCAGTACTTC
CASSESGLAGGSYEQYF
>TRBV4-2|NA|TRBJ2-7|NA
TGTGCCAGCAGCCAAGAGGGCTTGGGACTTAGCTCCTACGAGCAGTACTTC
CASSQEGLGLSSYEQYF
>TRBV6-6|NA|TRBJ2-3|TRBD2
TGTGCCAGCAGTTACGGGGCGGCGGGAGGGCCCGCAGATACGCAGTATTTT
CASSYGAAGGPADTQYF
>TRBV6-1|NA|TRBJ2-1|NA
TGTGCCAGCGGGGAGGGGGGGTTAGAGACCCAGTTCTTC
CASGEGGLETQFF
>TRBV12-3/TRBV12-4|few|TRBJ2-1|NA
TGTGCCAGCAGTTTACGCCGCGCTAATGAGCAGTTCTTC
CASSLRRANEQFF
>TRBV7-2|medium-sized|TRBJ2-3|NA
TGTGCCAGCAGCTTAACTACGGGAGCGGGCACAGATACGCAGTATTTT
CASSLTTGAGTDTQYF
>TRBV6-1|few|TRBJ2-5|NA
TGTGCCAGCAGATCCCAGGGGATCGGAGAGACCCAGTACTTC
CASRSQGIGETQYF
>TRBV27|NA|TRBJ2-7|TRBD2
TGTGCCAGCGGCTCCAAGCGGGGGGCGTACGAGCAGTACTTC
CASGSKRGAYEQYF
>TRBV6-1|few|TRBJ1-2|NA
TGTGCCAGCACCCCTGGGCGGATCAACTATGGCTACACCTTC
CASTPGRINYGYTF
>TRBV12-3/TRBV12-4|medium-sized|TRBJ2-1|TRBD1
TGTGCCAGCAGTTACCGACAGGGTGGCTCCTACAATGAGCAGTTCTTC
CASSYRQGGSYNEQFF
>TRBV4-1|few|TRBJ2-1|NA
TGCGCCAGCAGCCTATCTCTCTCCTACGAGCAGTTCTTC
CASSLSLSYEQFF
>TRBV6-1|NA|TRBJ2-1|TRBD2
TGTGCCAGCGCCCGACAGTTAGCGGGGTCCTACAATGAGCAGTTCTTC
CASARQLAGSYNEQFF
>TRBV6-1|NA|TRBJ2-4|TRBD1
TGTGCCAGCTCGGGACAGGGGATAGCCAAAAACATTCAGTACTTC
CASSGQGIAKNIQYF
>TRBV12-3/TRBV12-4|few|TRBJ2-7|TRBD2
TGTGCCAGCAGTTTAGCTAGCGGGAGTCTCGGCGAGCAGTACTTC
CASSLASGSLGEQYF
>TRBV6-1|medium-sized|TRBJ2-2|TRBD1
TGTGCCAGCAGTGGATCCGGGACAGGGGTATCCGGGGAGCTGTTTTTT
CASSGSGTGVSGELFF
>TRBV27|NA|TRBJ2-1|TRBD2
TGTGCCAGCAGTTCTGGCCGAATTCCCGGGACTAGCGGGGGGGCCATTGAGCAGTTCTTC
CASSSGRIPGTSGGAIEQFF
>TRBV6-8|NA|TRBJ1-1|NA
TGTGCCAGCAGTTACGTGGGGGAGGGTGAAGCTTTCTTT
CASSYVGEGEAFF
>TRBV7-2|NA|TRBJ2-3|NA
TGTGCCAGCAGCTCCAGGGCAATAAGCACAGATACGCAGTATTTT
CASSSRAISTDTQYF
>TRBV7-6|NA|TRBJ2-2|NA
TGTGCCAGCAGATCCGCAACACCGGGACAGAACACCGGGGAGCTGTTTTTT
CASRSATPGQNTGELFF
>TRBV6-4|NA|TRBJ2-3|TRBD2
TGTGCCAGCAGTAACGGGACTAGCGAGACAGATACGCAGTATTTT
CASSNGTSETDTQYF
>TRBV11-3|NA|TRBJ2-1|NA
TGTGCCAGCAGCTTTGGGACTTCTGAGCAGTTCTTC
CASSFGTSEQFF
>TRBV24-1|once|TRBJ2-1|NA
TGTGCCACCAGTGTGGTCGGCCGAAAGGGGTTTGGCTCCTACAATGAGCAGTTCTTC
CATSVVGRKGFGSYNEQFF
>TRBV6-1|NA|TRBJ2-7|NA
TGTGCCAGCAGTTATGCCGCCGGCGAGCAGTACTTC
CASSYAAGEQYF
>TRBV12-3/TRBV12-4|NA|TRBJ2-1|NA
TGTGCCAGCAGTTTCGGACACGTTCACAATGAGCAGTTCTTC
CASSFGHVHNEQFF
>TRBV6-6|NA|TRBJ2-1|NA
TGTGCCAGCAGTTATCAACAACAGGCGGCTAATGAGCAGTTCTTC
CASSYQQQAANEQFF
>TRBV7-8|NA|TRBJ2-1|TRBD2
TGTGCCAGCAGCCCCGTGGGGACTAGTTCCGGGGAGCAGTTCTTC
CASSPVGTSSGEQFF
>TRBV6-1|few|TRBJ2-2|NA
TGTGCCAGCAGTAATGCAATCACCGGGGAGCTGTTTTTT
CASSNAITGELFF
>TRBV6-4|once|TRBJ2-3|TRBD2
TGTGCCAGCAGTGAGGGCGGGGGAGACACAGATACGCAGTATTTT
CASSEGGGDTDTQYF
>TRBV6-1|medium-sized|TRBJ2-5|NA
TGTGCCAACCGACAGTACCCACAAGAGACCCAGTACTTC
CANRQYPQETQYF
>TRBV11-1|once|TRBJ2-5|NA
TGTGCCAGCAGCCGAAGAAGTATCCAAGAGACCCAGTACTTC
CASSRRSIQETQYF
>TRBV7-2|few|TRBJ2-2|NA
TGTGCCAGCAGCTTGGTCCGGACAGCGAACACCGGGGAGCTGTTTTTT
CASSLVRTANTGELFF
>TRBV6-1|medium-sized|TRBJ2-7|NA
TGTGCCAGCAGTCCCCACCTTTTATACGAGCAGTACTTC
CASSPHLLYEQYF
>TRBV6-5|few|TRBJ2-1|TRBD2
TGTGCCAGCGTCGGTCTAGCGGGGTTGGTTGAGCAGTTCTTC
CASVGLAGLVEQFF
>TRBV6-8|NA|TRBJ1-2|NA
TGTGCCAGCAGGTTACAGGGAGGCGGGGGCTACACCTTC
CASRLQGGGGYTF
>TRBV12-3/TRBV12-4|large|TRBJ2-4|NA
TGTGCCAGCAGTTTATCTCCTCTTCCCCAAGTAGGCATTCAGTACTTC
CASSLSPLPQVGIQYF
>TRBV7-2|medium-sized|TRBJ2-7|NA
TGTGCCAGCACCCCGGGCGGGGCGTCCTACGAGCAGTACTTC
CASTPGGASYEQYF
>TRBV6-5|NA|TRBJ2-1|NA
TGTGCCAGCAGTTTCAGCGGCGGGCCGTTAAATGAGCAGTTCTTC
CASSFSGGPLNEQFF
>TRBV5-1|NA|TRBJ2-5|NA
TGCGCCAGCAGCTTGGCCAGGACATCGGCGGAAGAGACCCAGTACTTC
CASSLARTSAEETQYF
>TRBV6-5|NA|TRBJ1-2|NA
TGTGCCAGCCTGGGGAGCAATAACTATGGCTACACCTTC
CASLGSNNYGYTF
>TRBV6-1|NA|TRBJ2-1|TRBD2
TGTGCCAGCAGTAGGGGGACTAGCGGGAAAAGCCCCAATGAGCAGTTCTTC
CASSRGTSGKSPNEQFF
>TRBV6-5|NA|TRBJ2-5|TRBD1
TGTGCCAGCAGTCAAACCTGGACAGGGTGGGAGACCCAGTACTTC
CASSQTWTGWETQYF
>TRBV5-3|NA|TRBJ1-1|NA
TGTGCCAGCAGCCCCCTGGGGGGGATCACTGAAGCTTTCTTT
CASSPLGGITEAFF